This T cell receptor beta chain originates from a study of T cell responses to AZD1222 COVID-19 vaccine. Study-level findings and limits: Vaccination with two AZD1222 doses was followed by a rise in Spike-specific TCR breadth and depth. The donor cohort was predominantly white British with a female majority, and clonal diversity may have been underestimated. No repertoire was sampled before or during the peak T cell response, only after it.

The CDR3 runs to 16 residues. V lost 5 bases, J lost 1 base, and 15 bases lay in between. Germline V gene sequence: CDR1 WNHNN, CDR2 SYGVQD (reference sequence). In regard to this clone: Its antigen is currently unknown.

The repertoire was sequenced with immunoSEQ multiplex PCR; TCRdb's copy has only in-frame clones and lacks some. The table lists approximately 110,000 clones, roughly 91% of them singletons. The material was peripheral blood, obtained on day 0 of AZD1222 vaccination. V is TRBV10-1 and J is TRBJ2-1; D might be TRBD1 (5 bases). The source of this sequence is an adult in good health. CDR3 DNA: TGCGCCAGCAGTTCTGGTGCGACAGCTTCCTACAATGAGCAGTTCTTC. Protein product: CASSSGATASYNEQFF.